The 25 T cell receptor beta chains reported below all come from one sample, sequenced in a study of human T cells and chemical hapten exposure. Time point indicated: patch test 2, 6 weeks after DPC sensitization. The treatment is: therapeutic diphenylcyclopropenone sensitization with weekly scalp DPC. In TCRdb, the RACE reads were re-called with MiXCR into one record per CDR3 protein. This sample has about 380,000 distinct CDR3 sequences, with just under 6.5% found just once. The specimen comprised whole blood, sampled in connection with sensitization to the hapten diphenylcyclopropenone (DPC). The receptor set was obtained from a woman younger than 30 with alopecia areata. Some clones in this sample may be carry-over from other donors' samples.

V is TRBV2 and J is TRBJ1-6; D not resolved. CDR1 is SNHLY and CDR2 is FYNNEI in the germline V gene. The CDR3 is made up of 14 amino acids. The V and J ends lost 7 bases and 4 bases respectively, with 11 bases between them. In DNA form, the CDR3 reads TGTGCCAGCAAAAGGCAGTATTATAATTCACCCCTCCACTTT. It is translated as CASKRQYYNSPLHF.

This chain joins TRBV27 and TRBJ2-1, with TRBD1 matching 9 bases. In germline, CDR1 is MNHEY, CDR2 SMNVEV (reference sequence). The J segment lost 7 bases and the V segment lost 8 bases, leaving 12 bases of the junction unmatched. The CDR3 runs to 15 residues. The CDR3 DNA reads TGTGCCAGCCAGGCACCGGGACAGGGTAAAAATGAGCAGTTCTTC. Translation gives CASQAPGQGKNEQFF.

This clonotype was seen many times. The chain is built from TRBV7-2 and TRBJ1-5; possibly TRBD1 for D (5 bases). The V end was cut by 6 bases, the J end by 4 bases, with 7 bases between. Germline values: CDR1 SGHTA, CDR2 FQGNSA. The CDR3 loop spans 12 amino acids. The CDR3 loop reads CASRRQNQPQHF. DNA for the CDR3: TGTGCCAGCAGAAGACAGAATCAGCCCCAGCATTTT.

This clonotype was recorded a few times. The J gene is TRBJ2-2, the V gene TRBV7-9; D uncertain. The CDR3 is 15 residues long. The germline gives CDR1 SEHNR, CDR2 FQNEAQ (reference sequence). With 1 base removed from V and 3 bases from J, the gap between germline ends came to 9 bases. CDR3 bases: TGTGCCAGCAGCTTAGGCTCGGTGGACACCGGGGAGCTGTTTTTT. Protein sequence: CASSLGSVDTGELFF.

This clonotype was seen many times. The genes are TRBV27 and TRBJ2-3; D gene unclear. Trimming left V 4 bases short and J 4 bases short, with 6 bases between. The CDR3 is 12 amino acids. From germline, CDR1 is MNHEY and CDR2 SMNVEV (reference sequence). The CDR3 region has the DNA TGTGCCAGCAGTTCGTCGTCAGATACGCAGTATTTT. Its translation is CASSSSSDTQYF.

This clonotype was counted many times. This chain joins TRBV6-5 and TRBJ1-4; 8 bases are shared with TRBD1. The CDR3 totals 13 residues. Germline lookup yields CDR1 MNHEY and CDR2 SVGAGI. The junction had 5 bases not matched to a gene; V was cut back by 8 bases and J by 6 bases. CDR3: CASLDRVYEKLFF. CDR3 in DNA: TGTGCCAGCTTGGACAGGGTATATGAAAAACTGTTTTTT.

This clonotype was picked up a small number of times. The chain couples TRBV21-1 to TRBJ1-5. TRBV21-1 is flagged as a pseudogene. The CDR3 extends over 12 amino acids. This CDR3 reads CASSRNYQPQHF. The CDR3 DNA follows: TGTGCCAGCAGCAGGAACTATCAGCCCCAGCATTTT.

This clonotype showed up many times. The gene calls are TRBV21-1 and TRBJ1-6; no DNA check was done on the table's D call, TRBD1. TRBV21-1 is a pseudogene. The CDR3 length is 16 residues. The CDR3 sequence: CASSKLLQGVDSPLHF. The CDR3 DNA reads TGTGCCAGCAGCAAACTCCTACAGGGGGTGGATTCACCCCTCCACTTT.

The rearrangement uses TRBV5-4 and TRBJ1-1; a possible D gene is TRBD1 (6 bases). From germline, CDR1 is SGHNT and CDR2 YYREEE (reference sequence). V lost 4 bases, J lost 5 bases, and 9 bases lay in between. CDR3 length: 12 residues. The CDR3 is CASSIGQTEAFF. As DNA, the CDR3 is TGTGCCAGCAGCATCGGACAGACTGAAGCTTTCTTT.

There are many counts of this clonotype. The chain recombines TRBV2 with TRBJ1-2; D ambiguous. This CDR3 region has 13 residues. Germline CDR1 SNHLY, CDR2 FYNNEI. Trimming took off 8 bases at V and 6 bases at J, with 16 bases between the two ends. CDR3 DNA: TGTGCCAGCTCCGAAGGCCAGGAGGATGGCTACACCTTC. It codes for CASSEGQEDGYTF.

In its sample, this clonotype was seen many times. The gene calls are TRBV4-3 and TRBJ2-1; 10 bases fit TRBD1. V lost 3 bases and J lost 10; bases outside the gene matches: 12. CDR1 LGHNA and CDR2 YSLEER come from the germline V gene. This CDR3 is built from 16 residues. The CDR3: CASSHKTGGASIEQFF. DNA for the CDR3: TGCGCCAGCAGCCACAAGACAGGGGGCGCATCAATAGAGCAGTTCTTC.

This clonotype was seen repeatedly, ten times or more. The CDR3: CATSDVNGDGYTF. The CDR3 region has the DNA TGTGCCACCAGTGATGTGAACGGCGATGGCTACACCTTC. V gene TRBV24-1 combines with J gene TRBJ1-2; D not resolved. The CDR3 sequence is 13 residues long. V was clipped by 3 bases and J by 6 bases, with 10 bases between them. The germline V gene encodes CDR1 KGHDR and CDR2 SFDVKD.

This clonotype was seen at least ten times. This sequence joins TRBV7-9 and TRBJ2-3, with 8 bases fitting TRBD2. The length of the CDR3 is 15 residues. V lost 4 bases and J lost 3; bases outside the gene matches: 6. Germline-derived CDR1 and CDR2 are SEHNR and FQNEAQ (reference sequence). CDR3 coding DNA: TGTGCCAGCAGCTATGGAGTAGCGGGGACAGATACGCAGTATTTT. Translation gives CASSYGVAGTDTQYF.

CDR3: CASSVGTSGGRATDTQYF. The CDR3, as DNA: TGTGCCAGCAGCGTTGGGACTAGCGGGGGGCGGGCCACAGATACGCAGTATTTT. This sequence joins TRBV9 and TRBJ2-3, with 15 bases aligning to TRBD2. CDR1 and CDR2 from the germline V gene are SGDLS and YYNGEE. Trimming cost V 2 bases and J 2 bases; bases outside gene matches: 6. The CDR3 is made up of 18 amino acids.

The V gene is TRBV5-1, the J gene TRBJ2-3; the D gene is possibly TRBD1 (5 bases). CDR1 is SGHRS and CDR2 is YFSETQ in the germline V gene. CDR3 length equals 14 residues. V dropped 4 bases and J dropped 1 base, with 10 bases sitting between them. The CDR3 sequence is CASSREGGTDTQYF. CDR3 DNA: TGCGCCAGCAGCAGAGAAGGGGGCACAGATACGCAGTATTTT.

The chain links TRBV20-1 to TRBJ2-3, with 11 bases fitting TRBD2. The CDR3 is made up of 13 amino acids. The V segment lost 1 base and the J segment 14 bases; nucleotides outside the gene matches: 8. Per the germline V gene, CDR1 is DFQATT and CDR2 is SNEGSKA (reference sequence). CDR3 region: CSARATSGERWYF. The CDR3 nucleotides read TGCAGTGCTAGAGCGACTAGCGGGGAGCGGTGGTATTTT.

Many counts were recorded for this clonotype. The genes are TRBV7-9 and TRBJ1-5; a possible D gene is TRBD1 (6 bases). Trimming shortened V by 0 bases and J by 0 bases, and 9 bases separated the two germline ends. Germline values: CDR1 SEHNR, CDR2 FQNEAQ (reference sequence). The CDR3 spans 16 residues. CDR3 in amino acids: CASSLAQGYSNQPQHF. In nucleotides, the CDR3 is TGTGCCAGCAGCTTAGCGCAGGGGTATAGCAATCAGCCCCAGCATTTT.

V usage is TRBV5-1 and J usage is TRBJ1-1; D not resolved. V lost 3 bases, J lost 2 bases, and 11 bases lay in between. Germline CDR1 SGHRS, CDR2 YFSETQ. There are 14 residues in the CDR3. CDR3 nucleotides: TGCGCCAGCAGCTCTTTGTTGGGAAACACTGAAGCTTTCTTT. Translation gives CASSSLLGNTEAFF.

This clonotype was seen repeatedly, ten times or more. This chain links TRBV15 with TRBJ1-1, with D possibly matching TRBD1 (6 bases). Germline V gene sequence: CDR1 LNHNV, CDR2 YYDKDF (reference sequence). V lost 4 bases and J lost 1, with 16 bases in between. The CDR3 length is 16 residues. The CDR3 DNA is TGTGCCACCAGCACTACAGGGCAACCGCAGAACACTGAAGCTTTCTTT. The encoded protein is CATSTTGQPQNTEAFF.

This clonotype occurred many times. The V call is TRBV20-1, the J call TRBJ1-1; 8 bases are shared with TRBD1. V lost 3 bases to trimming and J lost 4 bases; unmatched junction nucleotides: 1. Germline values: CDR1 DFQATT, CDR2 SNEGSKA (reference sequence). The CDR3 sequence is 12 residues long. CDR3 sequence reads: CSASDRGTEAFF. CDR3 coding DNA: TGCAGTGCTAGCGACAGGGGCACTGAAGCTTTCTTT.

This clonotype was detected many times. The V and J genes are TRBV29-1 and TRBJ1-1; no reliable D call. V lost 3 bases, J lost 3 bases, and 8 bases lay in between. CDR3 length: 12 amino acids. Looked up from germline, CDR1 is SQVTM and CDR2 is ANQGSEA. CDR3: CSVDPRYTEAFF. In DNA, the CDR3 is TGCAGCGTTGATCCCCGCTACACTGAAGCTTTCTTT.

Many counts were recorded for this clonotype. The gene calls are TRBV16 and TRBJ1-5; 9 bases fit TRBD1. Per germline, CDR1 KGHSY and CDR2 FQNENV. The trim removed 2 bases at V and 3 bases at J, leaving 5 bases unmatched. There are 16 residues in the CDR3. The CDR3 here is CASSQGTGRINQPQHF. The CDR3 region has the DNA TGTGCCAGCAGCCAAGGGACAGGGAGGATCAATCAGCCCCAGCATTTT. Full variable domain (outside the CDR3, taken from reference TRBV16 and TRBJ1-5): GEEVAQTPKHLVRGEGQKAKLYCAPIKGHSYVFWYQQVLKNEFKFLISFQNENVFDETGMPKERFSAKCLPNSPCSLEIQATKLEDSAVYFCASSQGTGRINQPQHFGDGTRLSIL.

This clonotype was recorded at least ten times. The V call is TRBV29-1, the J call TRBJ2-3; D gene uncertain. Germline lookup yields CDR1 SQVTM and CDR2 ANQGSEA. V shed 2 bases and J shed 6 bases, with 12 bases lying between them. There are 13 residues in the CDR3. The CDR3 bases are TGCAGCGTTGAAAATGCAGAGTCTGATACGCAGTATTTT. It specifies CSVENAESDTQYF.

This clonotype was seen a few times. The V call is TRBV4-3, the J call TRBJ2-6, with 8 bases identical to TRBD1. V shed 0 bases and J 0 bases; nucleotides not matched to a gene: 7. The CDR3 is made up of 19 amino acids. Germline V lookup: CDR1 LGHNA, CDR2 YSLEER. CDR3 amino acids: CASSQDGQGLFSGANVLTF. DNA of the CDR3: TGCGCCAGCAGCCAAGATGGACAGGGACTCTTCTCTGGGGCCAACGTCCTGACTTTC.

In its sample, this clonotype was seen many times. The rearrangement joins TRBV10-3 to TRBJ1-1, with 8 nucleotides matching TRBD1. The germline V gene has CDR1 ENHRY and CDR2 SYGVKD. This CDR3 region has 14 residues. Losses at the gene ends were 4 bases for V and 6 bases for J; bases not matched to a gene: 7. The CDR3 loop reads CAISGQGAGAEAFF. In DNA form, the CDR3 reads TGTGCCATCAGTGGGCAGGGGGCGGGGGCTGAAGCTTTCTTT.